This T cell receptor beta chain originates from a study of T cell clones after liver transplantation. Turning to the study itself: TCRbeta sequencing after a pre-transplant mixed lymphocyte reaction identified graft-donor-reactive clones, later tracked in post-transplant blood. Apart from a few HCV-positive recipients, transplants were for non-autoimmune, non-viral reasons.

This clone was detected a few times. Assay used: immunoSEQ multiplex PCR; TCRdb lists only in-frame clones, some missing. The sample includes about 60,000 clones, 70% to 80% of them seen just once. The sequencing here drew on CD4+ T cells from blood, taken before liver transplant. This clonotype originated in a human donor who received a liver transplant.

The CDR3 region has the DNA TGTGCCAGCAGCCCCCAAGGAGGGGATGGAAACACCATATATTTT. This encodes CASSPQGGDGNTIYF. The V and J genes are TRBV9 and TRBJ1-3; weak D call: TRBD1 (5 bases). The CDR3 loop spans 15 amino acids. The germline gives CDR1 SGDLS, CDR2 YYNGEE. Trimming removed 4 bases at V and 3 bases at J, with 14 bases between.